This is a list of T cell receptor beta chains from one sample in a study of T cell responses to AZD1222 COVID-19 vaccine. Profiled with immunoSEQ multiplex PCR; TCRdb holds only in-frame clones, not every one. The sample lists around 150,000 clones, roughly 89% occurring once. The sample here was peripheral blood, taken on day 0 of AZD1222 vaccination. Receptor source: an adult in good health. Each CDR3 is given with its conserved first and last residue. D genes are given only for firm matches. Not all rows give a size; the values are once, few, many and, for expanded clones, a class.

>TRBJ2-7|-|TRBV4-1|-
TGCGCCAGCAGCCAAGGACTAGGTTCCTACGAGCAGTACTTC
CASSQGLGSYEQYF
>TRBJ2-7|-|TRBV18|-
TGTGCCAGCTCCGCCGAGCGGTCCAACTACGAGCAGTACTTC
CASSAERSNYEQYF
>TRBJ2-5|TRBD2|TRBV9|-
TGTGCCAGCAGCGTAGAACCTAGCGGAGAGACCCAGTACTTC
CASSVEPSGETQYF
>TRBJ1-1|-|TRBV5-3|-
TGTGCCAGAAGCTATGACGGAGGGGACACTGAAGCTTTCTTT
CARSYDGGDTEAFF
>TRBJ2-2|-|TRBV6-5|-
TGTGCCAGCAGTTACTGGGCTAGAGTGAACACCGGGGAGCTGTTTTTT
CASSYWARVNTGELFF
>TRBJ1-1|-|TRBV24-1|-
TGTGCCACCAGTGTTCCCACAGGAACAAACACTGAAGCTTTCTTT
CATSVPTGTNTEAFF
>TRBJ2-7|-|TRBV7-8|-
TGTGCCAGCAGCTTACTGTCGGACTCCTACGAGCAGTACTTC
CASSLLSDSYEQYF
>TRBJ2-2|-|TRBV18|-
TGTGCCAGCTCCGTAACTAGATCAACCGGGGAGCTGTTTTTT
CASSVTRSTGELFF
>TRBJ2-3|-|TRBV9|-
TGTGCCAGCAGCGCCCGCTATAGCACAGATACGCAGTATTTT
CASSARYSTDTQYF
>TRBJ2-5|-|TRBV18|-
TGTGCCAGCGCCCTGACCCAACAAGAGACCCAGTACTTC
CASALTQQETQYF
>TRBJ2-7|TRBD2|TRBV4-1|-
TGCGCCAGCAGCCAATATAGCGGGATCGGTGACGAGCAGTACTTC
CASSQYSGIGDEQYF
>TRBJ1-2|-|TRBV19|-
TGTGCCAGTAGTACCCAAACGACACACCGACCCTACTATGGCTACACCTTC
CASSTQTTHRPYYGYTF
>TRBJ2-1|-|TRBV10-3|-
TGTGCCATCAGTGACGGTGGAGGTGAGCAGTTCTTC
CAISDGGGEQFF
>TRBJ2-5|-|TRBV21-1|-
TGTGCCAGCAGCAAGGGACTAGCGGGCGTATTACAAGAGACCCAGTACTTC
CASSKGLAGVLQETQYF
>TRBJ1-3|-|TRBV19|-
TGTGCCAGTACCACGGGGTCCTCTGGAAACACCATATATTTT
CASTTGSSGNTIYF
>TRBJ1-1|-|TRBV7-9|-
TGTGCCAGCACCGTAGGGGTGTTGAACACTGAAGCTTTCTTT
CASTVGVLNTEAFF
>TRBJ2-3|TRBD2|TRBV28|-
TGTGCCAGCAGCCTGACTAGCGATACGCAGTATTTT
CASSLTSDTQYF
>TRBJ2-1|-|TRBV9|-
TGTGCCAGCAGCGGCCGGGCAAACAATGAGCAGTTCTTC
CASSGRANNEQFF
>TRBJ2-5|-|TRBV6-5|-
TGTGCCAGCAGTTACTCGAAGGGGGGTCGGGCCCAGTACTTC
CASSYSKGGRAQYF
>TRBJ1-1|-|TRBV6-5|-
TGTGCCAGCTATTTACAGGGTATGTCTTTCTTT
CASYLQGMSFF
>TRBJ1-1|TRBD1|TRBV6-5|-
TGTGCCAGCAGGACGGATCAGGGGGACACTGAAGCTTTCTTT
CASRTDQGDTEAFF
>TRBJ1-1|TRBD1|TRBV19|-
TGTGCCAGCCAGACAGGGGGCTTTACTGAAGCTTTCTTT
CASQTGGFTEAFF
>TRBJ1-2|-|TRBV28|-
TGTGCCAGCAGTTATGACAGTGTAGGATGGAATGGCTACACCTTC
CASSYDSVGWNGYTF
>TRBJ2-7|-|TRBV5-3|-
TGTGCCAGAAGCTGGGACGTTCGGGAGATCTCCCACGAGCAGTACTTC
CARSWDVREISHEQYF
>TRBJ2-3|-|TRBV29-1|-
TGCAGCGTTGTTCTGGTCGAGCAGTATTTT
CSVVLVEQYF
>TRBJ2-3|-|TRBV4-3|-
TGCGCCAGCAGTCAAATAGGACTAGCCCCAGGGGGGGATACGCAGTATTTT
CASSQIGLAPGGDTQYF
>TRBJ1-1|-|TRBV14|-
TGTGCCAGCAGCCAAGGGCAGGCTATGTATACTGAAGCTTTCTTT
CASSQGQAMYTEAFF
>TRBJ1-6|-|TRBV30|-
TGTGCCTGGAGTGTAAGTTCACCCCTCCACTTT
CAWSVSSPLHF
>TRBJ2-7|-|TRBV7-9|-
TGTGCCAGCAGCTTAGGGACTCGCCCCCCTTACTACGAGCAGTACTTC
CASSLGTRPPYYEQYF
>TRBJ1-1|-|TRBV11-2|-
TGTGCCAGCAGCATCGACAGGAACACTGAAGCTTTCTTT
CASSIDRNTEAFF
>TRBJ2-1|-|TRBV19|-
TGTGCCAGTAGTATAGTCCTAGCGAGATACAATGAGCAGTTCTTC
CASSIVLARYNEQFF
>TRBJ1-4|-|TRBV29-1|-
TGCAGCGTTACGAAGGGTAGGGGAGAAAAACTGTTTTTT
CSVTKGRGEKLFF
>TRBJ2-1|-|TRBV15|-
TGTGCCACCAGCAGAGAAGGGGGAGGGGAGGGTTACAATGAGCAGTTCTTC
CATSREGGGEGYNEQFF
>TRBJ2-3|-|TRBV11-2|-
TGTGCCAGCTCTTTGTGGGGTCGACAGGGCACAGATACGCAGTATTTT
CASSLWGRQGTDTQYF
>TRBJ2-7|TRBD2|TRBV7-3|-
TGTGCCAGCAGCCTCTCTAGCGGGAGTTCCTACGAGCAGTACTTC
CASSLSSGSSYEQYF
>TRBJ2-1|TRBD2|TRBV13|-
TGTGCCAGCAGCTCGCGGACTAGTAGGGACAATGAGCAGTTCTTC
CASSSRTSRDNEQFF
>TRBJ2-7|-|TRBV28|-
TGTGCCAGCAGTTCACCGGACGGGCTCGCGGCCTACGAGCAGTACTTC
CASSSPDGLAAYEQYF
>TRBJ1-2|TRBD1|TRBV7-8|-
TGTGCCAGCAGCTCCAGGGTTTTGGACAGGCCTAACGGCTACACCTTC
CASSSRVLDRPNGYTF
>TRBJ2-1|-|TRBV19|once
TGTGCCAGTAGTAGCGCTATCCATGAGCAGTTCTTC
CASSSAIHEQFF
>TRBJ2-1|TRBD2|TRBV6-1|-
TGTGCCAGCACTGAAGTGAGGTTTCTAGCGGGAGGAGGATCCTACAATGAGCAGTTCTTC
CASTEVRFLAGGGSYNEQFF
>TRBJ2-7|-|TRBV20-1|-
TGCAGTGCTCCCAGCGGCTACGAGCAGTACTTC
CSAPSGYEQYF
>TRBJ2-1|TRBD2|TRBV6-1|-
TGTGCCAGCAGTGCTAGCGGAGTAGCCCTCTACAATGAGCAGTTCTTC
CASSASGVALYNEQFF
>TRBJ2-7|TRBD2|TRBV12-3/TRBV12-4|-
TGTGCCAGCAGTTTTGGACTAGACTACGAGCAGTACTTC
CASSFGLDYEQYF
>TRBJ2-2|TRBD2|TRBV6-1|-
TGTGCCAGCAGTGAAGGTTCGGGAGGGCGGACCGGGGAGCTGTTTTTT
CASSEGSGGRTGELFF
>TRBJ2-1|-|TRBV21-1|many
TGTGCCAGCAGCAAAGAGGTAGCGGGAGCCCCGCCAGGACAGCAGTTCTTC
CASSKEVAGAPPGQQFF
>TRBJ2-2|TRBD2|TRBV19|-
TGTGCCAGTAGTGACCGAAGGTCGACTAGCGGGAGAAGTATCGGGGAGCTGTTTTTT
CASSDRRSTSGRSIGELFF
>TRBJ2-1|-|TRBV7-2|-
TGTGCCAGCAGCCCTCGGTGGGCTGGGTCGACGGGTGAGCAGTTCTTC
CASSPRWAGSTGEQFF
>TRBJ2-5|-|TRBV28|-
TGTGCCAGCAGCCCGAACGCCCATCAAGAGACCCAGTACTTC
CASSPNAHQETQYF